What follows describes a single T cell receptor beta chain. CDR3 size: 21 residues. The entry originates in a study of shared clonotypes between healthy human individuals. Some 30,000 T cell genomes (roughly 190 ng DNA) went into each sorted-subset replicate. Only in-frame clones appear in the TCRdb table, and some are missing; sequencing was by immunoSEQ multiplex PCR. The data contain about 710,000 clones, approximately 72% of them seen just once; the ten biggest clones take up more than 1.5%. The sample consisted of memory CD4+ T cells sorted from blood. Subset of the sample: CD45RA-negative fraction. This chain links TRBV21-1 with TRBJ2-2; the table's D call of TRBD2 was not tested on the DNA. TRBV21-1 is tagged as a pseudogene. The sequence derives from a woman aged 25 to 39 in good health. The CDR3 protein is CASSTDYELRGLAGVGGELFF. Written as DNA, the CDR3 is TGTGCCAGCAGCACCGATTACGAACTCCGCGGACTAGCGGGAGTCGGCGGGGAGCTGTTTTTT.